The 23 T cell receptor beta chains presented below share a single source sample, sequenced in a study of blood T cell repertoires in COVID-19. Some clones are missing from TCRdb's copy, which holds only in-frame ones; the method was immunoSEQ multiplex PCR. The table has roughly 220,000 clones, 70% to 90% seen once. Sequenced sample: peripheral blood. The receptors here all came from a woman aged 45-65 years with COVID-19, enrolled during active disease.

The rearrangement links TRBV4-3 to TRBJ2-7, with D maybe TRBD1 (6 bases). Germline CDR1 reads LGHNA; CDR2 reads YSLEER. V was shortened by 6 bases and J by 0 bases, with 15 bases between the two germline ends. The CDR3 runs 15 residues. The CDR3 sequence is CASSLDRSDSYEQYF. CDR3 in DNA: TGCGCCAGCAGTCTCGACAGGAGCGACTCCTACGAGCAGTACTTC.

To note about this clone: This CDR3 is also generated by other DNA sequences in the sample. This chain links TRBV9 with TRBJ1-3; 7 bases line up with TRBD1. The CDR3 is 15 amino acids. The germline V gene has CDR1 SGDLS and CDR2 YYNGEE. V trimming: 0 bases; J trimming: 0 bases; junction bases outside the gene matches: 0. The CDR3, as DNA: TGTGCCAGCAGCGTAGGGGACAGCTCTGGAAACACCATATATTTT. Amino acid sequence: CASSVGDSSGNTIYF.

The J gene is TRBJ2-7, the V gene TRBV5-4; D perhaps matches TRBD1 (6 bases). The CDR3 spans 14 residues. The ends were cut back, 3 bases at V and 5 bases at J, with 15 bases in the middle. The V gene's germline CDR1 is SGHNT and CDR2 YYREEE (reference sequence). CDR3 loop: CASSSIDRRDEQYF. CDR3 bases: TGTGCCAGCAGCTCGATTGACAGGCGAGACGAGCAGTACTTC.

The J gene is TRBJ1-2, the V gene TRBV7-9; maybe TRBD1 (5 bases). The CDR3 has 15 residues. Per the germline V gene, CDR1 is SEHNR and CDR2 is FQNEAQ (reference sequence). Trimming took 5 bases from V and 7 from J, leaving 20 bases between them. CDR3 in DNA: TGTGCCAGCAGCGGGTCGAGGGTAGGGACTGGTGGCTACACCTTC. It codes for CASSGSRVGTGGYTF. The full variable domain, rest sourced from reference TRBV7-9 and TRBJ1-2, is DTGVSQNPRHKITKRGQNVTFRCDPISEHNRLYWYRQTLGQGPEFLTYFQNEAQLEKSRLLSDRFSAERPKGSFSTLEIQRTEQGDSAMYLCASSGSRVGTGGYTFGSGTRLTVV.

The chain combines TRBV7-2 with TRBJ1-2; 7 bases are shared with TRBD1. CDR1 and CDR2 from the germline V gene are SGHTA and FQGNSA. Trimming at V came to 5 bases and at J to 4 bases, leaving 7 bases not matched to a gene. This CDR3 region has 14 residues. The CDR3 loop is CASSPPGTAYGYTF. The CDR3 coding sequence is TGTGCCAGCAGCCCGCCCGGGACAGCCTATGGCTACACCTTC.

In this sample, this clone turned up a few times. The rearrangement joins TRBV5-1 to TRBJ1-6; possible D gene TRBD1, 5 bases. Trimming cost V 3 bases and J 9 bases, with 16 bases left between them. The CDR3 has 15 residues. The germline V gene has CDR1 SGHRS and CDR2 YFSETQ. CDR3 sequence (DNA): TGCGCCAGCAGCTATCAATTCCAGGGAGGTTCACCCCTCCACTTT. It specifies CASSYQFQGGSPLHF.

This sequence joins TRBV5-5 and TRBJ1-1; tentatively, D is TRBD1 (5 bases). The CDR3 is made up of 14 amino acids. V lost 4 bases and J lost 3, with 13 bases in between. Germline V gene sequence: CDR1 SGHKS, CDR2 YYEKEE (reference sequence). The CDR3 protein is CASSPDSPDTEAFF. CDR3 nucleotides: TGTGCCAGCAGCCCCGACAGTCCGGACACTGAAGCTTTCTTT. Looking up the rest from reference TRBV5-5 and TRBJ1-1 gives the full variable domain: DAGVTQSPTHLIKTRGQQVTLRCSPISGHKSVSWYQQVLGQGPQFIFQYYEKEERGRGNFPDRFSARQFPNYSSELNVNALLLGDSALYLCASSPDSPDTEAFFGQGTRLTVV.

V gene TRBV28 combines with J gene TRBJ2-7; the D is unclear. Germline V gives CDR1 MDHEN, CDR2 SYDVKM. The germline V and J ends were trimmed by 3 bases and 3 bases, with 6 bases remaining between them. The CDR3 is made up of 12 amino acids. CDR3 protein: CASSFINYEQYF. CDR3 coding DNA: TGTGCCAGCAGTTTCATCAACTACGAGCAGTACTTC.

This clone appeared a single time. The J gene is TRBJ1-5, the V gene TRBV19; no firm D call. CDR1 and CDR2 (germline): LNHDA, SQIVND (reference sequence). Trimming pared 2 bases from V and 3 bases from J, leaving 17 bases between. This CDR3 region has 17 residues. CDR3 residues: CASSIIPGSSLNQPQHF. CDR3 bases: TGTGCCAGTAGTATAATACCGGGAAGTAGCCTCAATCAGCCCCAGCATTTT.

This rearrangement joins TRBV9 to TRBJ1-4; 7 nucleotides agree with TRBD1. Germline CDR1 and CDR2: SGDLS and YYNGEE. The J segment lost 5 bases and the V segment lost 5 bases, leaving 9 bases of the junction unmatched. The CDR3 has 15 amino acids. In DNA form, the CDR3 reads TGTGCCAGCAGTCGCCCGGGACAGTCAAATGAAAAACTGTTTTTT. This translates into CASSRPGQSNEKLFF.

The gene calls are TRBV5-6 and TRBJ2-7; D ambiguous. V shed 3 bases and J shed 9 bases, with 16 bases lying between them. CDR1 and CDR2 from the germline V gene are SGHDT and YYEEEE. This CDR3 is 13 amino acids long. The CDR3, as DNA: TGTGCCAGCAGCTCGCGACGAGCCCTAGGGCAGTACTTC. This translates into CASSSRRALGQYF.

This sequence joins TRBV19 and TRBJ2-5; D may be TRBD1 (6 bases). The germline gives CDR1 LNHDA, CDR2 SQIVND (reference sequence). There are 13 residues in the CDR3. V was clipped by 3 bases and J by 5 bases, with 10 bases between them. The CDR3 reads CASSIKRGETQYF. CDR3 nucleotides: TGTGCCAGTAGTATTAAAAGGGGGGAGACCCAGTACTTC. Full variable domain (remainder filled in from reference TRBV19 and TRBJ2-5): DGGITQSPKYLFRKEGQNVTLSCEQNLNHDAMYWYRQDPGQGLRLIYYSQIVNDFQKGDIAEGYSVSREKKESFPLTVTSAQKNPTAFYLCASSIKRGETQYFGPGTRLLVL.

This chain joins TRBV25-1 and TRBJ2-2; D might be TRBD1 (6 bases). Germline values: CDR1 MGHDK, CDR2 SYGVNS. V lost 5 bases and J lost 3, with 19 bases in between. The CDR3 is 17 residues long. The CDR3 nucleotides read TGTGCCAGCAGTCCTTATTCAGGGGCGCGGGACACCGGGGAGCTGTTTTTT. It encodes CASSPYSGARDTGELFF.

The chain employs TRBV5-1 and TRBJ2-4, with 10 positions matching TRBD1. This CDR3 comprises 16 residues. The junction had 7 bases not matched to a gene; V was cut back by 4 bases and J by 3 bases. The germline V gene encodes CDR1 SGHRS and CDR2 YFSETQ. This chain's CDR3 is CASSLPGTGDKNIQYF. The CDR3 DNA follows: TGCGCCAGCAGCCTCCCTGGGACAGGGGACAAAAACATTCAGTACTTC. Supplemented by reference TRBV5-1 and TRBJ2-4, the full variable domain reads KAGVTQTPRYLIKTRGQQVTLSCSPISGHRSVSWYQQTPGQGLQFLFEYFSETQRNKGNFPGRFSGRQFSNSRSEMNVSTLELGDSALYLCASSLPGTGDKNIQYFGAGTRLSVL.

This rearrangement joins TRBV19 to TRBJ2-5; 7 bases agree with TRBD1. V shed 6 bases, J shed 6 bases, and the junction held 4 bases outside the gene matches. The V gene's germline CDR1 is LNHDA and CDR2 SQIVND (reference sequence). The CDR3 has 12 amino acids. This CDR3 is CASSLQGKTQYF. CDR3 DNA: TGTGCCAGTAGCCTACAGGGGAAGACCCAGTACTTC.

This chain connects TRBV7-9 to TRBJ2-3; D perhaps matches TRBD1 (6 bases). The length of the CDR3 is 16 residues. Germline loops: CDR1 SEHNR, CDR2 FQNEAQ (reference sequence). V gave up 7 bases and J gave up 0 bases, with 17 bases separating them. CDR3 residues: CASTPFGTSSTDTQYF. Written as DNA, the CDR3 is TGTGCCAGCACCCCCTTCGGGACATCTAGCACAGATACGCAGTATTTT.

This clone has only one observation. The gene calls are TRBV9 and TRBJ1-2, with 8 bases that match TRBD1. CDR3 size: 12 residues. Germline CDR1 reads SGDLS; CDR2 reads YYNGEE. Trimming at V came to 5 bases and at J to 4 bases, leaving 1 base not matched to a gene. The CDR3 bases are TGTGCCAGCAGAACAGGGGGCTATGGCTACACCTTC. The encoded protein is CASRTGGYGYTF. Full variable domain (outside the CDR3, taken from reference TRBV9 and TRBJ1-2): DSGVTQTPKHLITATGQRVTLRCSPRSGDLSVYWYQQSLDQGLQFLIQYYNGEERAKGNILERFSAQQFPDLHSELNLSSLELGDSALYFCASRTGGYGYTFGSGTRLTVV.

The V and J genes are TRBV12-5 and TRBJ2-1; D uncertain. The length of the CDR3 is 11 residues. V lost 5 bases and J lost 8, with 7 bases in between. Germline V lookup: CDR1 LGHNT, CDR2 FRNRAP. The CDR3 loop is CASGPYYEQFF. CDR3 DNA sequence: TGTGCTAGTGGTCCTTATTATGAGCAGTTCTTC.

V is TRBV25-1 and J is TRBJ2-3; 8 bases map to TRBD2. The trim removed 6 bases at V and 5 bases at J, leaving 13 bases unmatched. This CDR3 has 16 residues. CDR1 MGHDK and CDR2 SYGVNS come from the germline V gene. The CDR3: CASSKGSGALGDTQYF. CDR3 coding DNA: TGTGCCAGCAGCAAAGGTAGCGGGGCCCTGGGAGATACGCAGTATTTT.

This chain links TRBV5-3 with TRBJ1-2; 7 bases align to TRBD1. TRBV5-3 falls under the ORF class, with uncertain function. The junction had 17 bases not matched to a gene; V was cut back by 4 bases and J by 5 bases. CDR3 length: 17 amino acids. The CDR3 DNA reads TGTGCCAGAAGCGATACCCTAGACAGGGAAAGATGGTATGGCTACACCTTC. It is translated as CARSDTLDRERWYGYTF.

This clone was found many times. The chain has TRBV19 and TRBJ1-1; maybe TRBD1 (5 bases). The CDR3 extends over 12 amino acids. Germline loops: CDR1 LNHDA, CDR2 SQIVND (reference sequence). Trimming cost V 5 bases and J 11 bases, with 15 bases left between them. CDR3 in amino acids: CASSRGPGVAFF. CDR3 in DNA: TGTGCCAGTAGTCGGGGACCGGGGGTGGCTTTCTTT.

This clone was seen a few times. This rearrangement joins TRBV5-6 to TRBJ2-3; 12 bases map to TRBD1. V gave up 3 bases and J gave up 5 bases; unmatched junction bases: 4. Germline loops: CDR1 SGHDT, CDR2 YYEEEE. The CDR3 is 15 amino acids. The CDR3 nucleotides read TGTGCCAGCAGCTGGGGACAGGGGGCAGGAGATACGCAGTATTTT. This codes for CASSWGQGAGDTQYF.

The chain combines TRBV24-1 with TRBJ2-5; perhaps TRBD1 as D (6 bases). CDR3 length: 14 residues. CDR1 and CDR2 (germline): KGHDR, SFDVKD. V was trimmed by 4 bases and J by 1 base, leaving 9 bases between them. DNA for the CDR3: TGTGCCACCAGTGAAACAGGGTCCCAAGAGACCCAGTACTTC. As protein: CATSETGSQETQYF.